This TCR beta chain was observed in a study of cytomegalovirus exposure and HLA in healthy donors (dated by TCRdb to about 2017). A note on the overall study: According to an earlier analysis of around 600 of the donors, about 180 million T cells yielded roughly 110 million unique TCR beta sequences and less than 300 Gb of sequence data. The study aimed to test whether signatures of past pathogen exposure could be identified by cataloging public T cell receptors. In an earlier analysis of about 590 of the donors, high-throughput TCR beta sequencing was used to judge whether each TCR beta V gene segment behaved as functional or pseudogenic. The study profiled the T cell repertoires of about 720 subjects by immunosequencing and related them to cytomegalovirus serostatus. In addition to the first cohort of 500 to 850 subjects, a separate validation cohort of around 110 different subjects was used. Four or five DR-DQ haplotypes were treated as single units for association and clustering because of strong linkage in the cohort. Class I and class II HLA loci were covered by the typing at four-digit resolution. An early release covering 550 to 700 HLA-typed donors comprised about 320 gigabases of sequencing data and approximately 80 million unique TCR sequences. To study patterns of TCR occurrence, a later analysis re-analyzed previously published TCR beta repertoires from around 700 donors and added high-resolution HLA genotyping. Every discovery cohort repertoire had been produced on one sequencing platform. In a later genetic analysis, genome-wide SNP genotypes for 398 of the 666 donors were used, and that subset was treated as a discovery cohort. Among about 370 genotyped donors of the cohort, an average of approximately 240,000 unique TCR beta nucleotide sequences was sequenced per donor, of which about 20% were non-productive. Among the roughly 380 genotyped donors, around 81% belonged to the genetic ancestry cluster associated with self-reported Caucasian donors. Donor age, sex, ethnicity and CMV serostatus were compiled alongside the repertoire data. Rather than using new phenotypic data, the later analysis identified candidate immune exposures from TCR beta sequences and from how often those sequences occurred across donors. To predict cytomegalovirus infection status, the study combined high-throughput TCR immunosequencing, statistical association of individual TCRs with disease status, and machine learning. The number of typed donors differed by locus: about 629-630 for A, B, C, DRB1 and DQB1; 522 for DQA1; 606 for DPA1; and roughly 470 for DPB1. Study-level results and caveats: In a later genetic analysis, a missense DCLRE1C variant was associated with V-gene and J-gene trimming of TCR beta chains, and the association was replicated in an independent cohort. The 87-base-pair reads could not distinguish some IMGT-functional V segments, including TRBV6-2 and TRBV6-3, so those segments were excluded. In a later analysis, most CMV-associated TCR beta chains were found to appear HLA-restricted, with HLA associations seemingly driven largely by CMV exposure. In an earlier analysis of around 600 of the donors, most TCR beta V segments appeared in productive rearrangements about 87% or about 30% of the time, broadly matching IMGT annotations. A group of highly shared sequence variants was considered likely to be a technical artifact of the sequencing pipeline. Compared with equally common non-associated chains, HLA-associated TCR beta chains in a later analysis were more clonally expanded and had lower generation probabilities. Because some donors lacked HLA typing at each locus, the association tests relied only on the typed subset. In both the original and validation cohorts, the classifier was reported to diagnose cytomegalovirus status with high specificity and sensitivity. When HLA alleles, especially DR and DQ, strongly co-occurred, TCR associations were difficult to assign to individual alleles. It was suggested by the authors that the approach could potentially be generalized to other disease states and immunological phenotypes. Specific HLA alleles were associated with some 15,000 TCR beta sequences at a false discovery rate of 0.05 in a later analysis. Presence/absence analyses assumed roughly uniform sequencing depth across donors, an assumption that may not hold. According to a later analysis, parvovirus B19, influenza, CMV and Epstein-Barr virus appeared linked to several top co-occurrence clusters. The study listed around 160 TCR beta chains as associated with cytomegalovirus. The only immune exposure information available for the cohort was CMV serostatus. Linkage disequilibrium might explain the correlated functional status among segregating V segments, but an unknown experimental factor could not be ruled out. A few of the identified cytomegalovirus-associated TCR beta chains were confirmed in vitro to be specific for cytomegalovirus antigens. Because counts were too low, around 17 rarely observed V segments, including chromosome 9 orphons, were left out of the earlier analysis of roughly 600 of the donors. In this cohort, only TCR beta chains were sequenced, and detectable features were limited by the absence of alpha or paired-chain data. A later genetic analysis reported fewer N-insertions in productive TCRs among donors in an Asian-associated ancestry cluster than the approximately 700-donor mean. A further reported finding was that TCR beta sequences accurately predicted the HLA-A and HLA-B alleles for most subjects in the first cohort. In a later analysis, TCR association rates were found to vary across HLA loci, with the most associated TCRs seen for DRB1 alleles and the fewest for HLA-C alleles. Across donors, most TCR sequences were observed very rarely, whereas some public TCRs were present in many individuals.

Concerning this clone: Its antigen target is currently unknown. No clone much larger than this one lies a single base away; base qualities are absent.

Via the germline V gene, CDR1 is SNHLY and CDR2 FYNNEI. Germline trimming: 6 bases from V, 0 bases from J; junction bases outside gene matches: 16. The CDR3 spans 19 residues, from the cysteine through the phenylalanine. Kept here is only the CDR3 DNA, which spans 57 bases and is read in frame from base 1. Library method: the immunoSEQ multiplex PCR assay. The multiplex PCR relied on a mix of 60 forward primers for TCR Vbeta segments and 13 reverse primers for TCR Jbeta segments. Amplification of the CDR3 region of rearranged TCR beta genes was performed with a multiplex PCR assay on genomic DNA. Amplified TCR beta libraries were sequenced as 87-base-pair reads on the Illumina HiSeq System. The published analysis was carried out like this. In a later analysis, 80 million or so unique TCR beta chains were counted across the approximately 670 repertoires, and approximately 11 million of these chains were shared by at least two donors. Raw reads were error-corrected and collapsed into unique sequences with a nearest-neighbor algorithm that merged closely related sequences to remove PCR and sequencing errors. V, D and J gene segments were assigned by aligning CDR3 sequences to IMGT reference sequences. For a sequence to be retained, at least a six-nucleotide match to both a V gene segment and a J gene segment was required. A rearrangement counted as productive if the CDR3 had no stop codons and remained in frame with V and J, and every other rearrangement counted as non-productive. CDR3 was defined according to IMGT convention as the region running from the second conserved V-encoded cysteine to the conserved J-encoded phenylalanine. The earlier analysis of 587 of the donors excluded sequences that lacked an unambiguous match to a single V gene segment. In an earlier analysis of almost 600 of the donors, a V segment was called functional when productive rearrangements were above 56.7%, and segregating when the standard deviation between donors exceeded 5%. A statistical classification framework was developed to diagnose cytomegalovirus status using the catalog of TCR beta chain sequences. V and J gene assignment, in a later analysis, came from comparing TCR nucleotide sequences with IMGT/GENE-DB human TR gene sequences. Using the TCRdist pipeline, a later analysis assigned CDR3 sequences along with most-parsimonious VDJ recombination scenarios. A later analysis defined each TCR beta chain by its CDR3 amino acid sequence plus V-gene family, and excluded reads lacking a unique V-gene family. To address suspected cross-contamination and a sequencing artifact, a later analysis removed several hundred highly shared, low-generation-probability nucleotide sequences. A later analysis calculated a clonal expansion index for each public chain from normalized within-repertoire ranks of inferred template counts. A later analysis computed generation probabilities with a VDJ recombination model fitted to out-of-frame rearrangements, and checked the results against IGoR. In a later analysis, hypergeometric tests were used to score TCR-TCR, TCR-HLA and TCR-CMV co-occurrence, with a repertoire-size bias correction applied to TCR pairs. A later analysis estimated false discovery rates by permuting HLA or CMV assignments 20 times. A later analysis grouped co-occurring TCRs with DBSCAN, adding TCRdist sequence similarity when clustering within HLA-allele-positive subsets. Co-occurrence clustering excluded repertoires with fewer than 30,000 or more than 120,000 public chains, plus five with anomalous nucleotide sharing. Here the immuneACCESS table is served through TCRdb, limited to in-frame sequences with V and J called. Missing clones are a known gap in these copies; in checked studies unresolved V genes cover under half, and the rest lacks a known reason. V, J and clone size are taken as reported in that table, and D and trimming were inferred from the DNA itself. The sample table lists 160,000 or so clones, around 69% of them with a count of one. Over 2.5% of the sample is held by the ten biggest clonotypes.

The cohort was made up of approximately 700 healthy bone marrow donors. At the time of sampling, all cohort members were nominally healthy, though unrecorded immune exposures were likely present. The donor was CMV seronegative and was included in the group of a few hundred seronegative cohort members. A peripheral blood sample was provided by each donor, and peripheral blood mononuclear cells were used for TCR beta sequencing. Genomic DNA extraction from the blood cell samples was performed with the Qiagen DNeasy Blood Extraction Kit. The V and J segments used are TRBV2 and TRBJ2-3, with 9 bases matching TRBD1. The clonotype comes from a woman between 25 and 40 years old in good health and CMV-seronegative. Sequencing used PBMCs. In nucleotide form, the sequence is TGTGCCAGCAGCCATGATACCTTTAAAGGACAGGGGAGCACAGATACGCAGTATTTT. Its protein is CASSHDTFKGQGSTDTQYF.